These T cell receptor beta chains were read from a single sample in a study of patients and donors after allogeneic stem cell transplantation. Via MiXCR, TCRdb re-called the RT-PCR reads, giving one row per CDR3 protein. The data contain about a million distinct CDR3 sequences, more than 15% of them singletons. Sequencing used blood, either unsorted or a sorted T cell fraction (not recorded which). The receptors originated from a human donor who was either an allogeneic HSCT recipient or a stem cell or donor lymphocyte infusion donor (not recorded which). It is not recorded whose cells these are; they may come from a transplant donor. CDR3s include the opening cysteine and the closing phenylalanine or tryptophan. Each record gives: J gene, D gene, clone size, V gene, CDR3 protein, CDR3 DNA. A D gene is named only where the DNA matches it firmly. For some rows the clone size is stated as once, few or many, or as a class when expanded; others skip it.

TRBJ1-1,.,many,TRBV4-1,CASSQAGLMNTEAFF,TGCGCCAGCAGCCAAGCCGGACTTATGAACACTGAAGCTTTCTTT
TRBJ2-5,TRBD1,.,TRBV27,CASSLRTTGGGRTETQYF,TGTGCCAGCAGTTTACGGACGACAGGGGGCGGTAGAACGGAGACCCAGTACTTC
TRBJ2-1,.,.,TRBV7-7,CASSPTGTNFGEQFF,TGTGCCAGCAGCCCTACAGGGACTAATTTCGGTGAGCAGTTCTTC
TRBJ1-3,TRBD1,.,TRBV29-1,CSASTGAGNTIYF,TGCAGCGCCTCAACAGGGGCGGGAAACACCATATATTTT
TRBJ2-3,.,.,TRBV20-1,CSAAGGTDTQYF,TGCAGTGCGGCAGGGGGCACAGATACGCAGTATTTT
TRBJ2-2,.,few,TRBV7-2,CASSLDMSGELFF,TGTGCCAGCAGCTTAGACATGTCCGGGGAGCTGTTTTTT
TRBJ2-2,.,few,TRBV27,CASRVRGELFF,TGTGCCAGCAGAGTTCGCGGGGAGCTGTTTTTT
TRBJ2-5,.,many,TRBV7-2,CASSLGGSQETQYF,TGCGCCAGCAGCTTGGGTGGATCTCAAGAGACCCAGTACTTC
TRBJ2-7,.,.,TRBV20-1,CSARDTPRHHEQYF,TGCAGTGCTAGAGACACCCCCAGACATCACGAGCAGTACTTC
TRBJ2-1,TRBD2,.,TRBV12-3/TRBV12-4,CASIPGLAGDSSYNEQFF,TGTGCCAGCATTCCGGGACTAGCGGGGGACTCCTCCTACAATGAGCAGTTCTTC
TRBJ2-5,.,.,TRBV24-1,CATSDASTALQVTQYF,TGTGCCACCAGTGACGCCTCGACAGCACTCCAAGTGACCCAGTACTTC
TRBJ2-3,.,.,TRBV3-1,CASSERGQPPTDTQYF,TGTGCCAGCAGCGAACGAGGACAGCCACCCACAGATACGCAGTATTTT
TRBJ2-3,.,.,TRBV5-1,CASTVGYRTDTQYF,TGCGCCAGCACGGTGGGTTACAGAACAGATACGCAGTATTTT
TRBJ1-2,.,.,TRBV9,CASSPQQGTYGYTF,TGTGCCAGCAGCCCTCAACAGGGCACCTATGGCTACACCTTC
TRBJ1-2,.,.,TRBV24-1,CATSDADRRDGYTF,TGTGCCACCAGTGACGCCGACAGGAGGGATGGCTACACCTTC
TRBJ2-5,TRBD2,.,TRBV11-2,CASSRGNGRAAETQYF,TGTGCCAGCAGCCGAGGGAACGGGAGGGCCGCAGAGACCCAGTACTTC
TRBJ2-6,TRBD1,.,TRBV14,CASSPIPGQGNTGANVLTF,TGTGCCAGCAGCCCAATACCGGGACAGGGTAATACTGGGGCCAACGTCCTGACTTTC
TRBJ2-1,.,many,TRBV5-1,CASSLLDYRNEQFF,TGCGCCAGCAGCTTGTTAGACTACAGGAATGAGCAGTTCTTC
TRBJ1-2,TRBD1,.,TRBV6-1,CASTGTGGAYGYTF,TGTGCCAGCACTGGGACAGGGGGCGCATATGGCTACACCTTC
TRBJ2-2,TRBD2,many,TRBV20-1,CSAVRGGSTGELFF,TGCAGTGCGGTCCGGGGGGGGTCCACCGGGGAGCTGTTTTTT
TRBJ2-1,TRBD1,few,TRBV4-3,CASSQVDGTAYNEQFF,TGCGCCAGCAGCCAAGTCGACGGGACAGCCTACAATGAGCAGTTCTTC
TRBJ1-6,.,.,TRBV11-2,CASSLSSGGNSPLHF,TGTGCCAGCAGCTTAAGTTCGGGCGGAAATTCACCCCTCCACTTT
TRBJ1-1,.,.,TRBV7-2,CASSSNMRTTYSPEAFF,TGTGCCAGCAGCTCAAATATGAGGACCACTTATTCCCCTGAAGCTTTCTTT
TRBJ2-7,TRBD1,.,TRBV27,CASSLLRDRAYEQYF,TGTGCCAGCAGTTTATTACGGGACAGGGCATACGAGCAGTACTTC
TRBJ1-2,.,few,TRBV7-2,CASSLDSGFNYGYTF,TGTGCCAGCAGCTTAGATAGTGGCTTTAACTATGGCTACACCTTC
TRBJ2-7,.,.,TRBV6-1,CASSLDRSSTYEQYF,TGTGCCAGCAGCCTTGACAGGTCTTCCACCTACGAGCAGTACTTC
TRBJ2-5,TRBD1,.,TRBV11-3,CASSFETGDETQYF,TGTGCCAGCAGCTTTGAGACAGGGGATGAGACCCAGTACTTC
TRBJ2-7,TRBD2,few,TRBV24-1,CATSEPTSGRVYEQYF,TGTGCCACCAGTGAACCGACTAGCGGGAGGGTGTACGAGCAGTACTTC
TRBJ2-1,TRBD2,.,TRBV20-1,CSARPPGLTTGNEQFF,TGCAGTGCTAGACCCCCGGGACTAACTACTGGGAATGAGCAGTTCTTC
TRBJ2-7,TRBD1,.,TRBV30,CAWSRGGQGSHEQYF,TGTGCCTGGAGTCGGGGAGGACAGGGCTCCCACGAGCAGTACTTC
TRBJ2-1,.,.,TRBV7-2,CASSLVAVNGGNEQFF,TGTGCCAGCAGCTTAGTTGCGGTAAATGGGGGTAATGAGCAGTTCTTC
TRBJ2-7,.,few,TRBV20-1,CSASRGQSSYEQYF,TGCAGTGCTAGTCGGGGTCAGAGCTCCTACGAGCAGTACTTC
TRBJ1-2,.,.,TRBV24-1,CATSDLHGGNYGYTF,TGTGCCACCAGTGATTTACACGGGGGAAACTATGGCTACACCTTC
TRBJ2-1,TRBD2,.,TRBV10-3,CAISEPGLAGDYEQFF,TGTGCCATCAGTGAGCCGGGACTAGCGGGAGACTATGAGCAGTTCTTC
TRBJ2-7,.,few,TRBV12-3/TRBV12-4,CASSSRAVLPQYF,TGTGCCAGCAGTTCCCGAGCGGTCCTACCGCAGTACTTC
TRBJ2-5,TRBD1,.,TRBV10-3,CAISWTGSETQYF,TGTGCCATCAGCTGGACAGGATCAGAGACCCAGTACTTC
TRBJ2-2,TRBD1,few,TRBV4-2,CASSPETGNAGELFF,TGTGCCAGCAGCCCCGAGACAGGGAACGCCGGGGAGCTGTTTTTT
TRBJ1-5,TRBD1,few,TRBV14,CASSHRGLNQPQHF,TGTGCCAGCAGCCACAGGGGGCTCAATCAGCCCCAGCATTTT
TRBJ2-7,.,many,TRBV5-1,CASSLGAVSYEQYF,TGCGCCAGCAGCTTGGGAGCGGTCTCCTACGAGCAGTACTTC
TRBJ1-2,.,few,TRBV3-1,CASSHGSPVGGYTF,TGTGCCAGCAGCCATGGATCACCAGTGGGGGGCTACACCTTC